The 8 T cell receptor beta chains listed next were all sequenced from one sample in a study of vaccination and CD4 T cells after COVID-19. With the Oncomine TCR Beta short-read assay, DNA from cultured CD4+ T cells was sequenced. TCRdb recomputed calls from the PCR reads with MiXCR, one row per CDR3 protein. The table has roughly 13,000 distinct CDR3 sequences, just under 30% seen once. Their specific antigens are unknown. As for treatment: roughly nine-day PBMC culture with coronavirus spike peptide pools or control peptides (ViraFEST assay). Sequencing was performed on CD4+ T cells from blood, cultured in vitro, taken before SARS-CoV-2 vaccination. Receptors originate from a human donor who received a COVID-19 vaccine.

The chain carries TRBV15 and TRBJ1-3, with TRBD1 identical over 8 bases. The trim removed 0 bases at V and 0 bases at J, leaving 4 bases unmatched. Germline V lookup: CDR1 LNHNV, CDR2 YYDKDF (reference sequence). The length of the CDR3 is 17 residues. CDR3 sequence: CATSREGTGASGNTIYF. The CDR3 bases are TGTGCCACCAGCAGAGAGGGGACAGGAGCCTCTGGAAACACCATATATTTT.

This clonotype came up a few times. V gene TRBV2 combines with J gene TRBJ2-6; D is unclear. Trimming shortened V by 9 bases and J by 1 base, and 10 bases separated the two germline ends. This CDR3 has 14 amino acids. The germline V gene has CDR1 SNHLY and CDR2 FYNNEI. CDR3 sequence reads: CARGLGSGANVLTF. For the CDR3, the DNA is TGTGCCAGAGGGTTAGGGTCTGGGGCCAACGTCCTGACTTTC.

This rearrangement joins TRBV24-1 to TRBJ2-5, with 8 bases lining up with TRBD1. With V trimmed by 3 bases and J by 3 bases, 2 bases remained unmatched. The germline V gene has CDR1 KGHDR and CDR2 SFDVKD. The CDR3 totals 14 residues. Here the CDR3 reads CATSDQTGEETQYF. The CDR3 DNA reads as TGTGCCACCAGTGATCAGACAGGGGAAGAGACCCAGTACTTC.

The table lists this clonotype with a few counts. The CDR3 is CASSLLLGSNQPQHF. Here the CDR3 DNA reads TGTGCCAGCAGCTTATTGCTGGGGAGCAATCAGCCCCAGCATTTT. The chain links TRBV7-8 to TRBJ1-5; the D is unclear. Germline V gene data show CDR1 as SGHVS and CDR2 as FQNEAQ. V was trimmed by 2 bases and J by 1 base, leaving 9 bases between them. This CDR3 contains 15 residues.

This chain joins TRBV6-1 and TRBJ2-6; TRBD1 matches 9 bases. The length of the CDR3 is 19 residues. The V gene's germline CDR1 is MNHNS and CDR2 SASEGT. Trimming cost V 6 bases and J 2 bases; bases outside gene matches: 14. The CDR3: CASSLTLGTGKAGANVLTF. The CDR3 nucleotides read TGTGCCAGCAGCCTAACTCTAGGGACAGGGAAGGCTGGGGCCAACGTCCTGACTTTC.

The genes are TRBV7-9 and TRBJ2-7, with TRBD1 as a possible D gene (6 bases). With 5 bases removed from V and 3 bases from J, the gap between germline ends came to 11 bases. Germline values: CDR1 SEHNR, CDR2 FQNEAQ (reference sequence). This CDR3 is 13 amino acids long. This CDR3 reads CASSLYRDYEQYF. For the CDR3, the DNA is TGTGCCAGCAGCCTGTACAGGGACTACGAGCAGTACTTC.

There are a few counts of this clonotype. The genes are TRBV24-1 and TRBJ1-5; possible D gene TRBD1, 6 bases. Germline CDR1 is KGHDR and CDR2 is SFDVKD. V lost 3 bases and J lost 5, with 10 bases in between. The length of the CDR3 is 14 residues. CDR3 DNA: TGTGCCACCAGTGATAGCTGGGGGCATCAGCCCCAGCATTTT. This encodes CATSDSWGHQPQHF.

There are a few counts of this clonotype. This chain connects TRBV25-1 to TRBJ1-6, with D maybe TRBD1 (5 bases). Germline CDR1 MGHDK, CDR2 SYGVNS. V was pared by 1 base and J by 0 bases, with 10 bases between. This CDR3 is 17 amino acids long. DNA for the CDR3: TGTGCCAGCAGTGAATTGGGGGATTACTCCTATAATTCACCCCTCCACTTT. Its translation: CASSELGDYSYNSPLHF.